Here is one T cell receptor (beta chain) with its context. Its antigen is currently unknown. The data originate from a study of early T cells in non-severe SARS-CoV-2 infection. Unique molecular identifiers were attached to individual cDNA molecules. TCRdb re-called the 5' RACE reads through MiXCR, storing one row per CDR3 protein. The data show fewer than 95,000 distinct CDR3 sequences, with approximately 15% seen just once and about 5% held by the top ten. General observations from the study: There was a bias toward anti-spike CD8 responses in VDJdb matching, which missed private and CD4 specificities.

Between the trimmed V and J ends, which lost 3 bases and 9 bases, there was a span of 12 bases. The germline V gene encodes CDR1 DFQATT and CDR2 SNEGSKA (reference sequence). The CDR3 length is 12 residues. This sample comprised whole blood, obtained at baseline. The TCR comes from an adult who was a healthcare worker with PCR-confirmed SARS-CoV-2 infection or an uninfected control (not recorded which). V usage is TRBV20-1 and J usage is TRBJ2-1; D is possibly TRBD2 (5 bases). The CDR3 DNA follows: TGCAGTGCTAGGAAACTAGAAATTGAGCAGTTCTTC. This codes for CSARKLEIEQFF.